A single sample is the source of the 9 T cell receptor beta chains below, sequenced in a study of blood T cell repertoires in COVID-19. Here immunoSEQ multiplex PCR was the method, and the copy in TCRdb shows in-frame clones only, minus some. The table lists roughly 120,000 clones, 87% of them singletons. Source material: peripheral blood. The receptors here all came from a human donor in a cohort sampled during active COVID-19.

This chain connects TRBV21-1 to TRBJ2-7; whether TRBD1, the table's D call, matches the DNA was not checked. TRBV21-1 counts as a pseudogene. This CDR3 spans 18 amino acids. This CDR3 is CASIQIGTGDTFSYEQYF. The CDR3, as DNA: TGTGCCAGCATCCAGATTGGGACAGGGGACACCTTCTCCTACGAGCAGTACTTC.

The chain links TRBV19 to TRBJ1-2; D is possibly TRBD1 (5 bases). The germline CDR1 and CDR2 sequences are LNHDA and SQIVND (reference sequence). The CDR3 runs 14 residues. The germline V and J ends were trimmed by 10 bases and 0 bases, with 15 bases remaining between them. CDR3 protein: CATNPQGSNYGYTF. CDR3 DNA sequence: TGTGCCACCAATCCCCAGGGCTCTAACTATGGCTACACCTTC. Complete variable domain (other parts from reference TRBV19 and TRBJ1-2): DGGITQSPKYLFRKEGQNVTLSCEQNLNHDAMYWYRQDPGQGLRLIYYSQIVNDFQKGDIAEGYSVSREKKESFPLTVTSAQKNPTAFYLCATNPQGSNYGYTFGSGTRLTVV.

This chain uses TRBV5-6 with TRBJ2-3; 11 nucleotides align to TRBD2. Germline assignment: CDR1 SGHDT and CDR2 YYEEEE. This CDR3 region has 17 residues. J lost 3 bases, V lost 3 bases, and 9 bases had no gene match. CDR3: CASSWGPTSGETDTQYF. The CDR3 DNA reads TGTGCCAGCAGCTGGGGTCCGACTAGCGGGGAAACAGATACGCAGTATTTT.

The CDR3 loop reads CASSLTGGSGANVLTF. The DNA for the CDR3 is TGTGCCAGCAGTTTGACAGGGGGCTCTGGGGCCAACGTCCTGACTTTC. The chain carries TRBV6-5 and TRBJ2-6; 9 bases are shared with TRBD1. The ends lost 4 bases at V and 0 bases at J; junction bases unmatched: 1. This CDR3 spans 16 amino acids. Germline CDR1 MNHEY, CDR2 SVGAGI.

The V and J genes are TRBV7-2 and TRBJ2-1, with 7 bases fitting TRBD2. With V trimmed by 5 bases and J by 3 bases, 7 bases remained unmatched. The CDR3 covers 15 residues. From germline, CDR1 is SGHTA and CDR2 FQGNSA. CDR3: CASSAGLGFYNEQFF. The CDR3 DNA follows: TGTGCCAGCAGCGCCGGACTAGGATTCTACAATGAGCAGTTCTTC. The whole variable domain, remainder taken from reference TRBV7-2 and TRBJ2-1, is GAGVSQSPSNKVTEKGKDVELRCDPISGHTALYWYRQSLGQGLEFLIYFQGNSAPDKSGLPSDRFSAERTGGSVSTLTIQRTQQEDSAVYLCASSAGLGFYNEQFFGPGTRLTVL.

This chain uses TRBV6-1 with TRBJ1-5; TRBD1 aligns across 7 bases. CDR1 and CDR2 (germline): MNHNS, SASEGT. The J segment lost 7 bases and the V segment lost 3 bases, leaving 3 bases of the junction unmatched. CDR3 size: 13 residues. This chain's CDR3 is CASSETGRQPQHF. CDR3 DNA sequence: TGTGCCAGCAGTGAGACAGGGAGGCAGCCCCAGCATTTT.

V is TRBV27 and J is TRBJ1-6; D ambiguous. Trimming shortened V by 3 bases and J by 7 bases, and 4 bases separated the two germline ends. CDR3 length equals 12 residues. CDR1 MNHEY and CDR2 SMNVEV come from the germline V gene (reference sequence). The CDR3 DNA follows: TGTGCCAGCAGTTTTGCGAATTCACCCCTCCACTTT. Amino acid sequence: CASSFANSPLHF.

The V and J genes are TRBV6-5 and TRBJ2-7; D is perhaps TRBD1 (5 bases). The CDR3 spans 14 residues. Trimming took 5 bases from V and 4 from J, leaving 15 bases between them. Germline CDR1 is MNHEY and CDR2 is SVGAGI. The CDR3 DNA reads as TGTGCCAGCAGTCAGGGTTACGGCTTGTACGAGCAGTACTTC. It specifies CASSQGYGLYEQYF.

The rearrangement uses TRBV5-5 and TRBJ1-6; no clear D. Germline V CDR1 and CDR2: SGHKS, YYEKEE (reference sequence). The CDR3 covers 14 residues. Trimming shortened V by 1 base and J by 9 bases, and 11 bases separated the two germline ends. CDR3 DNA sequence: TGTGCCAGCAGCTTGTCACTAGTAGGTTCACCCCTCCACTTT. Translated: CASSLSLVGSPLHF.